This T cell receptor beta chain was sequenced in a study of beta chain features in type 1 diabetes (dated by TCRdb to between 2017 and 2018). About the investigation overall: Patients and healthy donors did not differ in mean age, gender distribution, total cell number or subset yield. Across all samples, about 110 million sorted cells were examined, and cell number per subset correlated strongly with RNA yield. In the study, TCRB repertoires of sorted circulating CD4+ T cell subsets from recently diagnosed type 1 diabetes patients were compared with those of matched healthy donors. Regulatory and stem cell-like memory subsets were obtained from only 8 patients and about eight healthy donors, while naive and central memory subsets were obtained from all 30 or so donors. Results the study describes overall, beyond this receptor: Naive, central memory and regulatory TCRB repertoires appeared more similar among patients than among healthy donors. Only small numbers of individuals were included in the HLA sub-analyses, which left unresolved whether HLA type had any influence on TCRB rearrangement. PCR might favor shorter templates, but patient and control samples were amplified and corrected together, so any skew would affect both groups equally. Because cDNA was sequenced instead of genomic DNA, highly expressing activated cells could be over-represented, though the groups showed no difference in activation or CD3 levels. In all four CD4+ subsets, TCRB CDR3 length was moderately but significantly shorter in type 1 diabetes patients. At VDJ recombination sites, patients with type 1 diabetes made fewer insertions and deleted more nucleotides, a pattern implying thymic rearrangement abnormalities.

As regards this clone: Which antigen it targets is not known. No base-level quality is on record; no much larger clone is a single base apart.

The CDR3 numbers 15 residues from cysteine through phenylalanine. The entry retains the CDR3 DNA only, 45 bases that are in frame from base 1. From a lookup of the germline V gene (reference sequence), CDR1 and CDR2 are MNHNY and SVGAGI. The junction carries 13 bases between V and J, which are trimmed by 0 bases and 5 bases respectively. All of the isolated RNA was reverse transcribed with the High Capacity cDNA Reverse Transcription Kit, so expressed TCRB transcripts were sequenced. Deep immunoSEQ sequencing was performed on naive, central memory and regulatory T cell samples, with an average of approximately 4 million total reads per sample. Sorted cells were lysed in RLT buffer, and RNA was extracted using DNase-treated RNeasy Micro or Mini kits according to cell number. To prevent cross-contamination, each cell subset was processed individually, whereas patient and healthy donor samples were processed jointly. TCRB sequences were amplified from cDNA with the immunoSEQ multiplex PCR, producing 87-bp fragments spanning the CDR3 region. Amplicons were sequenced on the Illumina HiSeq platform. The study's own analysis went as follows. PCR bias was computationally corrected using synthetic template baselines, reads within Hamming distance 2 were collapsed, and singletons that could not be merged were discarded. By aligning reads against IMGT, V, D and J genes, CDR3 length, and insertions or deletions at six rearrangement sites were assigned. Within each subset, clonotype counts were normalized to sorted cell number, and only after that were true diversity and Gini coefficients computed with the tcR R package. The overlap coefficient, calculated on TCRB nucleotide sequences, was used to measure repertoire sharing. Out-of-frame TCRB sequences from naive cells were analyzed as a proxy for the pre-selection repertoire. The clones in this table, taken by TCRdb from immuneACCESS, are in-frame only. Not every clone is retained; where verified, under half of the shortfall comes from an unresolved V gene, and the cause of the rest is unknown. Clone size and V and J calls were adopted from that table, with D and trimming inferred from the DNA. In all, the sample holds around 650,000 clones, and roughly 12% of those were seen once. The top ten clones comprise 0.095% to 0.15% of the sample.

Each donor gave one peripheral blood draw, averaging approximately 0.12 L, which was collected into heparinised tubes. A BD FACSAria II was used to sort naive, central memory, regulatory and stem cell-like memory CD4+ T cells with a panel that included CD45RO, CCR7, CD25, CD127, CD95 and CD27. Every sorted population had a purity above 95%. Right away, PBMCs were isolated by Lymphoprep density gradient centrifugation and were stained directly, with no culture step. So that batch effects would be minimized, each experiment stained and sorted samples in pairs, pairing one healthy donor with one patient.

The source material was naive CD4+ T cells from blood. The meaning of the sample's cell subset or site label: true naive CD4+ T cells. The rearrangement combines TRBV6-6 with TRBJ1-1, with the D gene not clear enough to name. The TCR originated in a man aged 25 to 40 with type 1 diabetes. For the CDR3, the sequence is CASSYSKAALTEAFF. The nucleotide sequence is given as TGTGCCAGCAGTTACTCCAAGGCGGCACTAACTGAAGCTTTCTTT.